This is a list of T cell receptor beta chains from one sample in a study of OX40 agonist ivuxolimab in advanced cancers. Data came from immunoSEQ multiplex PCR; TCRdb stores just in-frame clones and leaves some out. The sample carries some 70,000 clones, just under 85% recorded once. Sequencing used CD4+ or CD8+ T cells sorted from blood, obtained in a trial of the OX40 agonist ivuxolimab. Source of these receptors: an adult with an advanced solid tumor such as melanoma, head and neck, liver or kidney cancer. Each CDR3 is given with its conserved first and last residue.

j_gene: TRBJ2-3; v_gene: TRBV6-1; CDR3aa: CASKWEGHTDTQYF
j_gene: TRBJ1-1; v_gene: TRBV5-1; CDR3aa: CASSFPGNTEAFF
j_gene: TRBJ2-5; v_gene: TRBV7-9; CDR3aa: CASGPQTTQYF
j_gene: TRBJ1-6; v_gene: TRBV19; CDR3aa: CASSPGWAYNSPLHF
j_gene: TRBJ1-4; v_gene: TRBV5-1; CDR3aa: CASSMGQGYEKLFF
j_gene: TRBJ2-7; v_gene: TRBV19; CDR3aa: CASSRGFTYEQYF
j_gene: TRBJ1-1; v_gene: TRBV27; CDR3aa: CASSSDRGELDTEAFF
j_gene: TRBJ2-5; v_gene: TRBV21-1; CDR3aa: CASSKIRGQQETQYF
j_gene: TRBJ1-1; v_gene: TRBV2; CDR3aa: CASSIMNTEAFF
j_gene: TRBJ2-7; v_gene: TRBV5-1; CDR3aa: CASSWASAYEQYF
j_gene: TRBJ1-2; v_gene: TRBV28; CDR3aa: CASSSTGVPFYGYTF
j_gene: TRBJ2-1; v_gene: TRBV11-1; CDR3aa: CASSLFGGSSYNEQFF
j_gene: TRBJ1-5; v_gene: TRBV2; CDR3aa: CASSGPERSNQPQHF
j_gene: TRBJ1-3; v_gene: TRBV14; CDR3aa: CASSQEGEDSGNTIYF